This T cell receptor beta chain was sequenced during a study of shared clonotypes between healthy human individuals. A note on this clone: What it recognizes is unknown.

The study, taken as a whole, reports: The four-donor shared clonotypes exceeded non-shared clonotypes in generation probability, with non-shared ones scoring lower. With four donors compared, roughly 5% of naive CD4 clonotypes were shared.

The genomic DNA of each subset was split evenly across several immunoSEQ plates. Only in-frame clones appear in the TCRdb table, and some are missing; sequencing was by immunoSEQ multiplex PCR. The data contain millions of clones, about 92% of them singletons. The germline V gene encodes CDR1 MNHEY and CDR2 SVGAGI. With 2 bases removed from V and 0 bases from J, the gap between germline ends came to 8 bases. This CDR3 is 16 amino acids long. The sequenced material came from naive CD4+ T cells from PBMCs. Regarding subset: CD45RA+ positively selected. The chain recombines TRBV6-5 with TRBJ2-6, with D possibly matching TRBD1 (5 bases). The clonotype was recovered from a man younger than 35 in good health. Some clones in this sample may be carry-over from other donors' samples. CDR3: CASSYRTNSGANVLTF. In nucleotides, the CDR3 is TGTGCCAGCAGTTACCGGACAAACTCTGGGGCCAACGTCCTGACTTTC.